This T cell receptor beta chain was found in a study of blood T cell repertoires in COVID-19. Overall study: The United States, Italy and Spain provided the acute and convalescent COVID-19 samples. Sources were T cells, B-cell-depleted T cells, or PBMCs; the material itself was cDNA or gDNA.

The method was immunoSEQ multiplex PCR; TCRdb's version includes in-frame clones alone and lacks a portion of them. This sample yields fewer than 200,000 clones, of which roughly 87% are seen a single time; about 8.3% belongs to the top ten. Germline V gene data show CDR1 as MNHEY and CDR2 as SVGAGI. This CDR3 comprises 14 residues. V lost 5 bases, J lost 7 bases, and 7 bases stayed unmatched. The V call is TRBV6-5, the J call TRBJ2-7, with 11 bases fitting TRBD1. Sequencing was carried out using peripheral blood. This TCR was recovered from a woman in her 70s with COVID-19, enrolled during active disease. The CDR3 nucleotides read TGTGCCAGCAGTCGGGGACAGGGGGTTCGGGAGCAGTACTTC. Translated, it gives CASSRGQGVREQYF.